This is a list of T cell receptor beta chains from one sample in a study of blood T cell repertoires in COVID-19. TCRdb keeps only in-frame clones here, not all; method: immunoSEQ multiplex PCR. The data show 84,000 or so clones, 70% to 90% seen once. Input material: peripheral blood. The receptors here all came from a man older than 75 with active or convalescent COVID-19. Both conserved end residues are part of each CDR3. The D gene is left open where the match is weak. For some rows the clone size is stated as once, few or many, or as a class when expanded; others skip it.

len | d_gene | abundance | j_gene | v_gene | CDR3aa | CDR3nt
15 | - | - | TRBJ2-1 | TRBV19 | CASSIETSRVNEQFF | TGTGCCAGTAGTATAGAGACTAGTCGAGTAAATGAGCAGTTCTTC
12 | - | few | TRBJ2-3 | TRBV6-6 | CASSYSSDTQYF | TGTGCCAGCAGTTACTCCTCAGATACGCAGTATTTT
16 | TRBD2 | few | TRBJ2-2 | TRBV7-2 | CASSFGTSGNTGELFF | TGTGCCAGCAGCTTCGGGACTAGCGGGAACACCGGGGAGCTGTTTTTT
17 | - | few | TRBJ2-5 | TRBV7-6 | CASSVTGSSVNLETQYF | TGTGCCAGCAGCGTCACGGGTAGCAGCGTTAACCTAGAGACCCAGTACTTC
17 | - | - | TRBJ2-3 | TRBV3-1/TRBV3-2 | CASSHNLAVPSTDTQYF | TGTGCCAGCAGCCACAATTTAGCGGTTCCTAGCACAGATACGCAGTATTTT
13 | TRBD1 | - | TRBJ2-1 | TRBV12-3/TRBV12-4 | CASRDRVKREQFF | TGTGCTAGCCGGGACAGGGTTAAGAGGGAGCAGTTCTTC
15 | - | - | TRBJ1-2 | TRBV6-5 | CASSYSPGINYGYTF | TGTGCCAGCAGTTACTCGCCAGGGATAAACTATGGCTACACCTTC
13 | - | few | TRBJ1-5 | TRBV27 | CASSLREDQPQHF | TGTGCCAGCAGCCTCAGGGAGGATCAGCCCCAGCATTTT
14 | - | once | TRBJ1-1 | TRBV19 | CASSISSVNTEAFF | TGTGCCAGTAGTATCTCCTCAGTGAACACTGAAGCTTTCTTT
14 | TRBD1 | - | TRBJ2-3 | TRBV7-9 | CASSTPGQASTQYF | TGTGCCAGCAGCACACCGGGACAGGCATCTACGCAGTATTTT
15 | TRBD1 | - | TRBJ1-5 | TRBV19 | CASSKQGAGNQPQHF | TGTGCCAGTAGTAAACAGGGGGCGGGAAATCAGCCCCAGCATTTT
14 | TRBD1 | - | TRBJ1-4 | TRBV7-2 | CASSPDRGDEKLFF | TGTGCCAGCAGCCCGGACAGGGGAGACGAAAAACTGTTTTTT
14 | - | - | TRBJ1-2 | TRBV7-2 | CASSQTVTLGGYTF | TGTGCCAGCAGTCAGACCGTGACCCTGGGCGGCTACACCTTC
18 | - | - | TRBJ1-6 | TRBV5-6 | CASSLLQGLSSYNSPLHF | TGTGCCAGCAGCTTGCTTCAGGGGTTGAGCTCCTATAATTCACCCCTCCACTTT
15 | TRBD1 | - | TRBJ1-1 | TRBV3-1/TRBV3-2 | CASRRNTGGRGGAFF | TGTGCCAGCAGGCGCAATACAGGGGGACGTGGGGGAGCTTTCTTT
15 | - | - | TRBJ1-2 | TRBV4-1 | CASSQGAATNYGYTF | TGCGCCAGCAGCCAAGGTGCGGCAACTAACTATGGCTACACCTTC
15 | TRBD2 | - | TRBJ2-1 | TRBV9 | CASSVEVLAVNEQFF | TGTGCCAGCAGCGTAGAGGTTCTAGCGGTCAATGAGCAGTTCTTC
13 | - | - | TRBJ2-1 | TRBV19 | CASSAGGRYEQFF | TGTGCCAGTAGCGCAGGGGGGAGGTATGAGCAGTTCTTC
12 | - | - | TRBJ1-2 | TRBV2 | CASSVLRSGYTF | TGTGCCAGCAGTGTTCTTCGTTCTGGCTACACCTTC
14 | - | - | TRBJ2-2 | TRBV30 | CAWSVRRNTGELFF | TGTGCCTGGAGTGTAAGGAGGAACACCGGGGAGCTGTTTTTT
13 | - | - | TRBJ1-5 | TRBV2 | CAEGAFSNQPQHF | TGTGCCGAAGGGGCATTTAGCAATCAGCCCCAGCATTTT
19 | TRBD1 | once | TRBJ1-1 | TRBV7-2 | CASSFRGTGYGDLNTEAFF | TGTGCCAGCAGCTTCCGGGGGACAGGGTACGGAGATCTGAACACTGAAGCTTTCTTT
13 | - | - | TRBJ2-1 | TRBV3-1/TRBV3-2 | CASSQDDSREQFF | TGTGCCAGCAGCCAAGACGACAGTAGAGAGCAGTTCTTC
16 | TRBD1 | - | TRBJ1-3 | TRBV23-1 | CASSQWAGGSGNTIYF | TGCGCCAGCAGTCAATGGGCAGGGGGCTCTGGAAACACCATATATTTT
14 | TRBD1 | - | TRBJ1-1 | TRBV20-1 | CSASRSAGGTEAFF | TGCAGTGCTAGTCGATCGGCAGGGGGCACTGAAGCTTTCTTT
18 | TRBD1 | once | TRBJ1-1 | TRBV19 | CASRTPPWDSPAYGEAFF | TGTGCCAGTAGAACCCCACCTTGGGACAGCCCGGCTTATGGTGAAGCTTTCTTT
12 | TRBD1 | once | TRBJ1-4 | TRBV29-1 | CSVGIGGEKLFF | TGCAGCGTTGGTATAGGGGGCGAAAAACTGTTTTTT
13 | - | - | TRBJ2-1 | TRBV12-3/TRBV12-4 | CASSSNRHNEQFF | TGTGCCAGCAGTTCAAACAGGCACAATGAGCAGTTCTTC
11 | - | - | TRBJ1-2 | TRBV20-1 | CSAEKAGGYTF | TGCAGTGCCGAGAAGGCGGGCGGCTACACCTTC
13 | - | few | TRBJ1-5 | TRBV24-1 | CATSESGNQPQHF | TGTGCCACCAGTGAGAGTGGCAATCAGCCCCAGCATTTT
15 | - | - | TRBJ1-3 | TRBV5-6 | CASRGRTVSGNTIYF | TGTGCCAGCAGGGGTAGGACAGTCTCTGGAAACACCATATATTTT
13 | TRBD1 | - | TRBJ1-2 | TRBV11-2 | CASSFRGPVGYTF | TGTGCCAGCAGCTTCAGGGGGCCGGTTGGCTACACCTTC
13 | - | once | TRBJ1-2 | TRBV11-2 | CASSLDRNYGYTF | TGTGCCAGCAGCTTAGACAGGAACTATGGCTACACCTTC
14 | - | - | TRBJ1-3 | TRBV6-5 | CASSRGDLENTIYF | TGTGCCAGCAGTCGCGGAGATCTGGAAAACACCATATATTTT
13 | - | few | TRBJ1-5 | TRBV5-1 | CASSPGGGQPQHF | TGCGCCAGCAGCCCCGGGGGGGGTCAGCCCCAGCATTTT